Listed here is a single T cell receptor beta chain. Its antigen is still unknown. No much larger clone is present one base from it, and per-base qualities are unavailable. The method behind the library was the immunoSEQ multiplex PCR assay. Some 1.1 x 10^5 TCR templates per sample were assayed by the deep sequencing platform. Genomic DNA extracted from sorted T cells was used for TCRbeta CDR3 sequencing. In the authors' own workflow: The R programming language was used for clonal analysis of TCRbeta CDR3 data. Alloreactive CD4+ and CD8+ clones were defined by comparing unstimulated samples with post-reaction CFSE-low samples. Alloreactive CD4+ clones were assigned to regulatory or non-regulatory origin by matching sequences to sorted unstimulated Treg and non-Treg repertoires. The table was pulled from immuneACCESS by TCRdb, which kept in-frame rearrangements only. Such tables lose some clones; where checked, under half of the loss comes from unresolved V genes, and the rest has no known cause. Clone size and the V and J calls come from that table; the DNA yielded D and trimming. The sample table holds 99,000 or so clones, of which over 85% were seen once. The top ten hold 0.55% to 0.7% of the sample.

There are 18 amino acids in the CDR3, from cysteine to phenylalanine inclusive. Kept here is only the CDR3 DNA, which spans 54 bases and is read in frame from base 1. The germline V gene (reference sequence) specifies WNHNN as CDR1 and SYGVQD as CDR2. After removal of 3 bases from V and 3 bases from J, the junction retains 14 bases not matched to a gene. Sorted unstimulated T cells, along with proliferating T cells recovered from mixed lymphocyte reactions, underwent TCRbeta CDR3 sequencing. Fresh whole blood from more than 8 HLA-typed healthy donors was used as the source from which PBMCs were isolated. To map where alloreactive clones came from, unstimulated CD4+ regulatory T cells were FACS-sorted. The sample comes from a study of siplizumab effects on memory and regulatory T cells (dated by TCRdb to about 2019). Regarding the study in general: The study examined how the anti-CD2 antibody siplizumab affects alloreactive T-cell subsets in allogeneic mixed lymphocyte reactions built from human PBMCs.

Study-level results and caveats: Roughly 80-95% of proliferating CD4+ or CD8+ clones could not be assigned a naive or memory phenotype. Whether proliferating Tregs from siplizumab cultures were suppressive was not functionally confirmed. Among mappable alloreactive CD4+ clones, an average Treg-derived fraction of 68.8% was observed with siplizumab, compared with roughly 25% in control reactions. Unstimulated naive T cells appeared to be more diverse than memory T cells, and naive cells seemed to make a substantial contribution to the alloresponse. Siplizumab significantly reduced the cumulative frequency of alloreactive sequences traceable to unstimulated CD4+ memory T cells. Sequences below about 10^-5 frequency were poorly captured, so only a minor fraction of alloreactive clones could be mapped to unstimulated subsets.

The receptor chain draws on TRBV10-1 and TRBJ2-7, with 10 bases matching TRBD2. The sequenced sample was Tregs sorted from blood. The origin of this receptor is a human donor in good health. The nucleotide sequence is given as TGCGCCAGCAGTGACCTACTAGCGGGATGGTATAATTTCTACGAGCAGTACTTC. Translated, it gives CASSDLLAGWYNFYEQYF.